This TCR beta chain comes out of a study of shared clonotypes between healthy human individuals (dated by TCRdb to the early 2020s). Turning to the overall study: The cohort included three men and a couple of women between 18 and 49 years of age. For each donor, three plates each were used for CD4 naive and CD4 memory, two plates were used for CD8 naive, and one plate was used for CD8 memory. To estimate repertoire size and how much clonotype sharing occurs between individuals, the study deeply sequenced the blood TCR repertoires of several healthy adults. Libraries were prepared and TCR repertoires were sequenced by different laboratories using diverse techniques, in order to increase sequencing depth and limit assay-specific biases. Each donor's leukapheresis produced roughly between roughly 0.85 and 9.5 billion PBMCs.

Using the deep immunoSEQ assay, TCR CDR3 regions were amplified from genomic DNA by multiplex PCR. For each cell subset, the extracted genomic DNA was distributed evenly across all wells of several immunoSEQ 96-well plates, and each plate served as one replicate. For sorted subsets, around 200 ng genomic DNA, equal to tens of thousands of T cell genomes, was loaded into each replicate PCR. Purified libraries were quantified with a Qubit 3.0 fluorometer, sized on a Bioanalyzer 2100, and re-quantified with the KAPA Library Quantification kit. Every immunoSEQ 96-well plate was sequenced on a separate single-read 150-cycle Illumina NextSeq 550 flow cell. Processing in the source paper ran as follows. Because only junctional sequences without quality scores were contained in the immunoSEQ output, filtering matching that applied to full-length reads could not be performed. Sequences were annotated with PyIR, a Python wrapper for IgBLAST v1.9, using IMGT germline references to assign V/J genes and CDR3. Reads with weak V/J assignments (E-value above 1e-6), missing CDR3, stop codons, out-of-frame junctions, or ambiguous translated residues were removed. V3J clonotypes were defined as sequences sharing an identical inferred V gene, J gene, and CDR3 amino acid sequence. To compute the percentage overlap between repertoires, the number of shared unique clonotypes was divided by the size of the smaller repertoire. Repertoire richness was assessed with RTK rarefaction, the Chao1 estimator, and Recon v2.1 estimates of unobserved clonotypes. Generation probabilities were computed with OLGA for all TCRbeta clonotypes obtained by the gDNA method from several donors. TCRdb retrieved this table from immuneACCESS and kept in-frame rearrangements only. Not all clones are present; in checked studies, unresolved V genes account for under half, and no reason is known for the remainder. From that table come the V and J calls and clone size; the DNA was used to work out D and trimming. For this sample there are a few million clones; more than 80% appear just once. The ten largest make up approximately 0.4% of the sample.

Overall study outcomes, separate from this receptor: The small number of donors limited the genetic and exposure-history diversity represented. Sampling was limited to blood, and TCR repertoires in tissue likely differ from TCR repertoires in blood. Based on pairwise subsampling, the degree of clonotype sharing among donors was expected to be affected by sequencing depth. About 4.5% of naive CD4, 3.5% of naive CD8, approximately 2.2% of memory CD4, and about 0.4% of memory CD8 clonotypes were shared across several donors. Compared with non-shared clonotypes, the clonotypes found in all four sorted-subset donors had higher generation probabilities. Incomplete sequencing was indicated by rarefaction of sorted-subset datasets, despite the large sequencing depth. Naive subsets generally had larger estimated clonotype richness than memory subsets.

Trimmed from V: 5 bases; trimmed from J: 3 bases; junction bases lacking a gene match: 7. Reading from cysteine to phenylalanine, the CDR3 counts 16 amino acids. Of the read, only the CDR3 DNA is kept; its 48 bases are in frame from base 1. CDR1 and CDR2, looked up from the germline V gene, are SGHNT and YENEEA. The donors were healthy, HIV-negative adults who had no recently reported acute infections or vaccinations. All donors were Caucasian adults living in Nashville, Tennessee, USA. Magnetic negative selection was used to enrich CD4+ T cells, after which naive cells were positively selected on CD45RA and the negative fraction became the memory subset. Blood was obtained by leukapheresis, after which PBMCs were separated by Ficoll-Histopaque density gradient centrifugation and cryopreserved in liquid nitrogen vapor phase. Analytical flow cytometry was used to check the purity and quantity of each magnetically sorted T cell population. Each sorted fraction had its genomic DNA isolated and then quantified by UV absorbance on a Nanodrop 2000c.

Of note for this clone: Which antigen it targets is not known. Base qualities are missing; no much larger clone stands one base away.

The chain links TRBV11-3 with TRBJ1-5, and TRBD1 matches 10 of the central bases. The sequence was collected from a man aged 18-30 years in good health. Some clones in this sample may be carry-over from other donors' samples. Source material: naive CD4+ T cells from PBMCs. The cell subset or site label here, explained by the study, means: CD45RA+ positively selected. The nucleotides are TGTGCCAGCAGCCCTGGGGGACAGGGGCACAATCAGCCCCAGCATTTT. This encodes CASSPGGQGHNQPQHF.